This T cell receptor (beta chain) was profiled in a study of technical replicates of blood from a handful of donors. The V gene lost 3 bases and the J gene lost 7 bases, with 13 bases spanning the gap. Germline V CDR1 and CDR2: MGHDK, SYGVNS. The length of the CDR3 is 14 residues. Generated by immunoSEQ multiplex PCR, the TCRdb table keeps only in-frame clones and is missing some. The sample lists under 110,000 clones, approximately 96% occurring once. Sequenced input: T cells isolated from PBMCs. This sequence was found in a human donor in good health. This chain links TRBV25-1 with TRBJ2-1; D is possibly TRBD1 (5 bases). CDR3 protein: CASSDARAANEQFF. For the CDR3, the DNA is TGTGCCAGCAGTGATGCCAGGGCAGCGAATGAGCAGTTCTTC.